One sample yielded the 24 T cell receptor beta chains listed below, sequenced in a study of cytomegalovirus exposure and HLA in healthy donors. The PCR was carried out with 60 Vbeta primers and 13 Jbeta primers. Libraries were prepared by immunoSEQ multiplex PCR; TCRdb keeps only in-frame clonotypes and omits some of them. Of about 100,000 clones listed, roughly 80% are singletons. The sample taken for sequencing was PBMCs. Every receptor here comes from a man aged 25 to 45 in good health and CMV-seronegative.

This clone was picked up a small number of times. This CDR3 reads CASSFLRGGQPQHF. CDR3 coding DNA: TGTGCCAGCAGCTTCCTCAGGGGCGGGCAGCCCCAGCATTTT. The chain joins TRBV5-6 to TRBJ1-5; possible D gene TRBD1, 6 bases. The CDR3 runs 14 residues. The V and J ends lost 2 bases and 7 bases respectively, with 13 bases between them. The germline V gene has CDR1 SGHDT and CDR2 YYEEEE.

This clone has only one observation. V usage is TRBV9 and J usage is TRBJ2-1; 7 nucleotides agree with TRBD2. The germline CDR1 and CDR2 sequences are SGDLS and YYNGEE. Trimming at V came to 4 bases and at J to 8 bases, leaving 9 bases not matched to a gene. There are 14 residues in the CDR3. CDR3 residues: CASSTGLLSDEQFF. In DNA form, the CDR3 reads TGTGCCAGCAGCACGGGACTACTTTCCGATGAGCAGTTCTTC.

The rearrangement joins TRBV7-3 to TRBJ1-1; 7 bases map to TRBD1. Germline CDR1 reads SGHTA; CDR2 reads FQGTGA. CDR3 length: 13 residues. V was clipped by 5 bases and J by 7 bases; unmatched bases: 7. The CDR3 nucleotides are TGTGCCAGCAGCCGACACCGGGACAGTGAAGCTTTCTTT. Translation: CASSRHRDSEAFF.

V and J are TRBV7-2 and TRBJ2-7, with 13 bases aligning to TRBD2. The CDR3 covers 15 residues. Germline V CDR1 and CDR2: SGHTA, FQGNSA. V lost 5 bases and J lost 4; bases outside the gene matches: 5. The chain's CDR3 is CASSGGLAGAYEQYF. The CDR3 DNA is TGTGCCAGCAGCGGAGGACTAGCGGGGGCATACGAGCAGTACTTC.

The chain has TRBV19 and TRBJ1-1; tentatively, D is TRBD1 (5 bases). V was cut by 2 bases and J by 1 base, with 11 bases left in between. Germline V gives CDR1 LNHDA, CDR2 SQIVND (reference sequence). The CDR3 loop spans 15 amino acids. The DNA of the CDR3 is TGTGCCAGTAGTATACTCGGGGGAGCGAACACTGAAGCTTTCTTT. Amino acid sequence: CASSILGGANTEAFF.

This chain links TRBV6-5 with TRBJ2-7; TRBD1 matches 12 bases. Germline CDR1 reads MNHEY; CDR2 reads SVGAGI. Trimming at V came to 4 bases and at J to 5 bases, leaving 3 bases not matched to a gene. The CDR3 contains 14 residues. The CDR3 DNA follows: TGTGCCAGCAGTTCCGGGACAGGGGGCCACGAGCAGTACTTC. Translation gives CASSSGTGGHEQYF.

The chain carries TRBV7-9 and TRBJ1-1; D gene uncertain. The germline V gene encodes CDR1 SEHNR and CDR2 FQNEAQ (reference sequence). V gave up 7 bases and J gave up 3 bases, with 18 bases separating them. The CDR3 loop spans 15 amino acids. This chain's CDR3 is CASTDGDMIDTEAFF. CDR3 sequence (DNA): TGTGCCAGCACGGACGGGGATATGATAGACACTGAAGCTTTCTTT. Full variable domain (rest looked up from reference TRBV7-9 and TRBJ1-1): DTGVSQNPRHKITKRGQNVTFRCDPISEHNRLYWYRQTLGQGPEFLTYFQNEAQLEKSRLLSDRFSAERPKGSFSTLEIQRTEQGDSAMYLCASTDGDMIDTEAFFGQGTRLTVV.

J is TRBJ2-7 and V is TRBV5-6; D is perhaps TRBD2 (5 bases). V was pared by 4 bases and J by 5 bases, with 16 bases between. CDR1 is SGHDT and CDR2 is YYEEEE in the germline V gene. The CDR3 consists of 14 residues. The CDR3 DNA reads as TGTGCCAGCAGCCGGGATATTTTGTTCCACGAGCAGTACTTC. It yields the protein CASSRDILFHEQYF.

The chain recombines TRBV13 with TRBJ2-5; no clear D. The CDR3 contains 12 residues. V lost 4 bases and J 5 bases, leaving 8 bases between the germline ends. CDR1 and CDR2 from the germline V gene are PRHDT and FYEKMQ (reference sequence). The CDR3 nucleotides are TGTGCCAGCAGCTACGAGGTTGAGACCCAGTACTTC. Its translation: CASSYEVETQYF.

J is TRBJ2-7 and V is TRBV2, with D unresolved. Per the germline V gene, CDR1 is SNHLY and CDR2 is FYNNEI. V lost 0 bases to trimming and J lost 0 bases, with 9 bases between them. This CDR3 is built from 15 residues. In nucleotides, the CDR3 is TGTGCCAGCAGTGAAGCGCGGTCGAACTCCTACGAGCAGTACTTC. It codes for CASSEARSNSYEQYF.

The chain has TRBV19 and TRBJ1-1, with D unclear. Trimming took 3 bases from V and 0 from J, leaving 8 bases between them. The CDR3 contains 14 residues. Germline V gives CDR1 LNHDA, CDR2 SQIVND (reference sequence). The CDR3 sequence: CASSMGRMNTEAFF. The CDR3 DNA is TGTGCCAGTAGTATGGGCAGGATGAACACTGAAGCTTTCTTT.

The chain combines TRBV6-5 with TRBJ1-1; possible D gene TRBD1, 5 bases. The CDR3 runs 11 residues. Per germline, CDR1 MNHEY and CDR2 SVGAGI. V dropped 8 bases and J dropped 3 bases, with 7 bases sitting between them. The CDR3 loop reads CASGGDTEAFF. The DNA of the CDR3 is TGTGCCAGCGGGGGGGACACTGAAGCTTTCTTT.

The gene calls are TRBV6-5 and TRBJ2-7; D not certain. This CDR3 has 12 amino acids. V lost 6 bases, J lost 3 bases, and 9 bases lay in between. Germline values: CDR1 MNHEY, CDR2 SVGAGI. The CDR3 DNA reads as TGTGCCAGCAGGGGCAGCCTCTACGAGCAGTACTTC. It specifies CASRGSLYEQYF.

This clone was recorded a few times. The chain couples TRBV6-5 to TRBJ2-7; maybe TRBD2 (6 bases). V dropped 2 bases and J dropped 6 bases, with 11 bases sitting between them. This CDR3 is built from 13 residues. CDR1 and CDR2 (germline): MNHEY, SVGAGI. CDR3 nucleotide sequence: TGTGCCAGCAGTTACCGGGAGATGAGCGAGCAGTACTTC. It is translated as CASSYREMSEQYF.

V usage is TRBV7-3 and J usage is TRBJ1-1; D unresolved. The germline gives CDR1 SGHTA, CDR2 FQGTGA. The CDR3 length is 15 residues. V was cut by 5 bases and J by 10 bases, with 23 bases left in between. The CDR3 loop reads CASSPQPNSPEGAFF. The CDR3, as DNA: TGTGCCAGCAGCCCCCAACCAAATTCGCCCGAGGGAGCTTTCTTT. The full variable domain, completed using reference TRBV7-3 and TRBJ1-1, is GAGVSQTPSNKVTEKGKYVELRCDPISGHTALYWYRQSLGQGPEFLIYFQGTGAADDSGLPNDRFFAVRPEGSVSTLKIQRTERGDSAVYLCASSPQPNSPEGAFFGQGTRLTVV.

The chain recombines TRBV5-1 with TRBJ2-1; D perhaps matches TRBD2 (6 bases). CDR3 length: 16 amino acids. The V gene lost 0 bases and the J gene lost 1 base, with 11 bases spanning the gap. In germline, CDR1 is SGHRS, CDR2 YFSETQ. The CDR3 coding sequence is TGCGCCAGCAGCTTGGAACCGGGACTTTCCTACAATGAGCAGTTCTTC. Its translation is CASSLEPGLSYNEQFF.

In its sample, this clone was seen once. This CDR3 reads CASSWPRGGADTEAFF. The DNA of the CDR3 is TGTGCCAGCAGCTGGCCCCGGGGGGGCGCCGACACTGAAGCTTTCTTT. This chain links TRBV7-2 with TRBJ1-1, with D maybe TRBD1 (6 bases). This CDR3 is 16 amino acids long. From germline, CDR1 is SGHTA and CDR2 FQGNSA. V was pared by 4 bases and J by 3 bases, with 18 bases between. Supplemented by reference TRBV7-2 and TRBJ1-1, the full variable domain reads GAGVSQSPSNKVTEKGKDVELRCDPISGHTALYWYRQSLGQGLEFLIYFQGNSAPDKSGLPSDRFSAERTGGSVSTLTIQRTQQEDSAVYLCASSWPRGGADTEAFFGQGTRLTVV.

This sequence joins TRBV7-2 and TRBJ1-1; weak D call: TRBD1 (6 bases). The CDR3 totals 16 residues. The V and J ends lost 5 bases and 0 bases respectively, with 16 bases between them. Germline V gene data show CDR1 as SGHTA and CDR2 as FQGNSA. In DNA, the CDR3 is TGTGCCAGCAGCCCTGGGGGAACAGGGTTGAACACTGAAGCTTTCTTT. This translates into CASSPGGTGLNTEAFF.

J is TRBJ1-5 and V is TRBV6-5; D is possibly TRBD1 (5 bases). The V end was cut by 6 bases, the J end by 3 bases, with 12 bases between. CDR1 is MNHEY and CDR2 is SVGAGI in the germline V gene. CDR3 length: 14 residues. The CDR3 here is CASRAGLSNQPQHF. CDR3 nucleotide sequence: TGTGCCAGCAGGGCGGGGCTGTCCAATCAGCCCCAGCATTTT.

This clone appeared a single time. Mismatch with germline at one junction end may stem from a read error. The chain is built from TRBV29-1 and TRBJ2-1, with 7 bases identical to TRBD1. Germline V gene data show CDR1 as SQVTM and CDR2 as ANQGSEA. The CDR3 totals 11 residues. This CDR3 reads CSGDRDNEQFF. For the CDR3, the DNA is TGCAGCGGGGACAGAGACAATGAACAGTTCTTC.

This clone has only a few counts. The V call is TRBV29-1, the J call TRBJ2-3; 14 bases map to TRBD2. CDR1 and CDR2 from the germline V gene are SQVTM and ANQGSEA. The CDR3 spans 15 residues. V lost 7 bases to trimming and J lost 6 bases; unmatched junction nucleotides: 9. The CDR3 DNA sequence: TGCAGCGCGGGGACTAGCGGGGGAAAGAAGGATACGCAGTATTTT. Its protein product is CSAGTSGGKKDTQYF.

In nucleotides, the CDR3 is TGCGCCAGCAGCATACTAGCGGGAGACTTTGGGGCCCAGTACTTC. Protein sequence: CASSILAGDFGAQYF. The rearrangement joins TRBV10-2 to TRBJ2-5; 11 bases are a match to TRBD2. There are 15 residues in the CDR3. With V trimmed by 6 bases and J by 9 bases, 12 bases remained unmatched. Germline V CDR1 and CDR2: WSHSY, SAAADI.

V gene TRBV25-1 combines with J gene TRBJ2-5; 9 nucleotides match TRBD1. Losses at the gene ends were 4 bases for V and 5 bases for J; bases not matched to a gene: 11. CDR3 size: 16 residues. In germline, CDR1 is MGHDK, CDR2 SYGVNS. CDR3 sequence reads: CASSATPGQGPETQYF. CDR3 sequence (DNA): TGTGCCAGCAGTGCAACTCCGGGACAGGGTCCGGAGACCCAGTACTTC.

The rearrangement joins TRBV7-8 to TRBJ1-3, with D hard to call. CDR3 length: 16 amino acids. The germline V and J ends were trimmed by 0 bases and 4 bases, with 13 bases remaining between them. Germline V lookup: CDR1 SGHVS, CDR2 FQNEAQ. The CDR3 DNA is TGTGCCAGCAGCTTAGCGGGCAGCCCTCTAGGAAACACCATATATTTT. Translating it yields CASSLAGSPLGNTIYF.